Below, 25 T cell receptor beta chains from the same sample are listed, as sequenced in a study of control samples from healthy donors and cancer patients. Data came from immunoSEQ multiplex PCR; TCRdb stores just in-frame clones and leaves some out. The table includes fewer than 300,000 clones, 82% detected once. The sequenced sample consisted of PBMCs. Receptors were obtained from a woman aged 55-69 years with lung cancer.

This sequence joins TRBV6-1 and TRBJ2-6, with D unresolved. Trimming cost V 2 bases and J 2 bases, with 7 bases left between them. The germline gives CDR1 MNHNS, CDR2 SASEGT. The CDR3 has 15 residues. As DNA, the CDR3 is TGTGCCAGCAGTGAACGAAACCCTGGGGCCAACGTCCTGACTTTC. Translation: CASSERNPGANVLTF.

This clone came up a few times. J is TRBJ2-5 and V is TRBV18; the D call may be TRBD1 or TRBD2 (6 bases each). The V end lost 0 bases, the J end lost 7 bases, and 15 bases lay between the germline ends. Per germline, CDR1 KGHSH and CDR2 LQKENI. This CDR3 region has 15 residues. CDR3 amino acids: CASSPPTGAGRTQYF. In nucleotides, the CDR3 is TGTGCCAGCTCACCACCGACGGGGGCCGGGAGGACCCAGTACTTC.

J is TRBJ1-1 and V is TRBV5-1; D remains unclear. Germline CDR1 and CDR2: SGHRS and YFSETQ. The V end was cut by 2 bases, the J end by 2 bases, with 10 bases between. The CDR3 runs to 14 residues. In DNA, the CDR3 is TGCGCCAGCAGCTTCTCTTCTACCAACACTGAAGCTTTCTTT. Its protein product is CASSFSSTNTEAFF.

The V call is TRBV25-1, the J call TRBJ1-5; the D gene is possibly TRBD1 (6 bases). CDR3 length: 14 residues. Germline assignment: CDR1 MGHDK and CDR2 SYGVNS. V lost 2 bases and J 6 bases, leaving 11 bases between the germline ends. The CDR3 loop reads CASSETGFGQPQHF. CDR3 sequence (DNA): TGTGCCAGCAGTGAAACAGGGTTTGGTCAGCCCCAGCATTTT.

This sequence joins TRBV5-8 and TRBJ1-1; 7 nucleotides align to TRBD1. V shed 2 bases and J 5 bases; nucleotides not matched to a gene: 9. This CDR3 is built from 15 residues. Per the germline V gene, CDR1 is SGHTS and CDR2 is YDEGEE. The CDR3 loop reads CASSLLSGGGTEAFF. DNA of the CDR3: TGTGCCAGCAGCTTACTTTCAGGGGGGGGAACTGAAGCTTTCTTT.

The V gene is TRBV28, the J gene TRBJ1-5; no clear D. With 5 bases removed from V and 3 bases from J, the gap between germline ends came to 8 bases. The CDR3 contains 13 residues. Germline V gives CDR1 MDHEN, CDR2 SYDVKM. CDR3 sequence reads: CASSLQYNQPQHF. Written as DNA, the CDR3 is TGTGCCAGCAGTCTACAGTACAATCAGCCCCAGCATTTT.

This clone was recorded a few times. Written as DNA, the CDR3 is TGTGCCAGCAGCGTAGAAGGAGGGAGCGGAAAACTGTTTTTT. Its translation is CASSVEGGSGKLFF. V is TRBV9 and J is TRBJ1-4, with D unresolved. CDR3 length: 14 residues. In germline, CDR1 is SGDLS, CDR2 YYNGEE. V was cut by 0 bases and J by 10 bases, with 13 bases left in between.

This clone was recorded once. V usage is TRBV5-4 and J usage is TRBJ1-2, with 11 bases fitting TRBD1. This CDR3 has 15 residues. The J segment lost 1 base and the V segment lost 4 bases, leaving 3 bases of the junction unmatched. The germline V gene has CDR1 SGHNT and CDR2 YYREEE (reference sequence). The CDR3 region has the DNA TGTGCCAGCAGCGGACAGGGGGCGGTTAACTATGGCTACACCTTC. Translated: CASSGQGAVNYGYTF. Drawing the rest from reference TRBV5-4 and TRBJ1-2, the complete variable domain is ETGVTQSPTHLIKTRGQQVTLRCSSQSGHNTVSWYQQALGQGPQFIFQYYREEENGRGNFPPRFSGLQFPNYSSELNVNALELDDSALYLCASSGQGAVNYGYTFGSGTRLTVV.

The rearrangement uses TRBV4-1 and TRBJ2-1; TRBD1 matches at 11 bases. V dropped 5 bases and J dropped 9; count of bases not matched to a gene: 6. The CDR3 contains 14 residues. Germline CDR1 reads MGHRA; CDR2 reads YSYEKL. This chain's CDR3 is CASSKGQGAGEQFF. The CDR3 DNA sequence: TGCGCCAGCAGCAAAGGACAGGGGGCTGGTGAGCAGTTCTTC.

The rearrangement uses TRBV27 and TRBJ1-1, with 7 bases that match TRBD1. V lost 7 bases to trimming and J lost 0 bases; unmatched junction nucleotides: 2. The CDR3 spans 13 residues. The V gene's germline CDR1 is MNHEY and CDR2 SMNVEV (reference sequence). CDR3 bases: TGTGCCAGCAAGGGACAGCTGAACACTGAAGCTTTCTTT. This encodes CASKGQLNTEAFF.

The J gene is TRBJ1-1, the V gene TRBV6-5, with 9 positions matching TRBD1. The CDR3 consists of 14 residues. Germline V gene lookup returns CDR1 MNHEY and CDR2 SVGAGI. The V segment lost 7 bases and the J segment 5 bases; nucleotides outside the gene matches: 8. CDR3 nucleotides: TGTGCCAGCATGCCACAGGGGGCCAGGACTGAAGCTTTCTTT. It translates to CASMPQGARTEAFF.

This clone was found once. In DNA form, the CDR3 reads TGTGCCAGCAGCCCCCCTAGCGGGAGGGCCCACAATGAGCAGTTCTTC. It translates to CASSPPSGRAHNEQFF. The chain links TRBV13 to TRBJ2-1, with TRBD2 matching 12 bases. From germline, CDR1 is PRHDT and CDR2 FYEKMQ (reference sequence). Trimming cost V 5 bases and J 5 bases; bases outside gene matches: 7. The CDR3 has 16 amino acids.

The V call is TRBV7-2, the J call TRBJ2-5; 8 bases are a match to TRBD1. Trimming removed 5 bases from V and 4 bases from J; junction bases left unmatched: 6. The CDR3 has 14 amino acids. Germline V gives CDR1 SGHTA, CDR2 FQGNSA. The CDR3 bases are TGTGCCAGCAGCCTCGGGACAGGTCGAGAGACCCAGTACTTC. Its protein is CASSLGTGRETQYF.

This chain uses TRBV2 with TRBJ1-2, with D uncertain. Germline V gene sequence: CDR1 SNHLY, CDR2 FYNNEI. The V gene lost 2 bases and the J gene lost 2 bases, with 6 bases spanning the gap. The CDR3 is 13 amino acids. The CDR3 protein is CASSESQNYGYTF. The CDR3 bases are TGTGCCAGCAGTGAAAGCCAGAACTATGGCTACACCTTC.

The chain joins TRBV19 to TRBJ1-5; D is perhaps TRBD1 (5 bases). CDR3 length: 13 amino acids. The germline V gene encodes CDR1 LNHDA and CDR2 SQIVND (reference sequence). The V gene lost 8 bases and the J gene lost 5 bases, with 13 bases spanning the gap. CDR3 protein: CASREGIDQPQHF. CDR3 DNA sequence: TGTGCCAGTCGGGAGGGGATAGATCAGCCCCAGCATTTT.

This chain links TRBV30 with TRBJ1-2; maybe TRBD1 (6 bases). V was shortened by 4 bases and J by 5 bases, with 14 bases between the two germline ends. The CDR3 loop spans 13 amino acids. The germline CDR1 and CDR2 sequences are GTSNPN and SVGIG (reference sequence). This chain's CDR3 is CAWIAGQRYGYTF. CDR3 bases: TGTGCCTGGATAGCCGGACAGAGGTATGGCTACACCTTC. The full variable domain, in which reference TRBV30 and TRBJ1-2 provide the parts outside the CDR3, is SQTIHQWPATLVQPVGSPLSLECTVEGTSNPNLYWYRQAAGRGLQLLFYSVGIGQISSEVPQNLSASRPQDRQFILSSKKLLLSDSGFYLCAWIAGQRYGYTFGSGTRLTVV.

This rearrangement joins TRBV7-3 to TRBJ2-1, with 9 bases aligning to TRBD1. The V gene's germline CDR1 is SGHTA and CDR2 FQGTGA. The CDR3 contains 14 residues. The junction had 4 bases not matched to a gene; V was cut back by 4 bases and J by 6 bases. CDR3 sequence reads: CASSSTQGANEQFF. CDR3 sequence (DNA): TGTGCCAGCAGCTCAACACAGGGGGCCAATGAGCAGTTCTTC.

V is TRBV4-1 and J is TRBJ2-1; 13 nucleotides line up with TRBD2. The CDR3 contains 15 residues. The V gene's germline CDR1 is MGHRA and CDR2 YSYEKL. The V segment lost 4 bases and the J segment 6 bases; nucleotides outside the gene matches: 3. Here the CDR3 DNA reads TGCGCCAGCAGCCGGACTAGCGGGAGAGTCAATGAGCAGTTCTTC. Its translation is CASSRTSGRVNEQFF.

This rearrangement joins TRBV6-4 to TRBJ2-7, with a possible D match to TRBD2 (5 bases). CDR3 length: 14 amino acids. V lost 5 bases and J lost 2, with 13 bases in between. The germline gives CDR1 MRHNA, CDR2 SNTAGT. The CDR3 DNA reads as TGTGCCAGCAGTCGGGAAGTAGGGACCTACGAGCAGTACTTC. This translates into CASSREVGTYEQYF.

The chain joins TRBV5-4 to TRBJ1-2; no definite D call. From germline, CDR1 is SGHNT and CDR2 YYREEE (reference sequence). CDR3 length: 15 residues. The germline V and J ends were trimmed by 4 bases and 2 bases, with 15 bases remaining between them. CDR3 in DNA: TGTGCCAGCAGCCCTCCGAGAGGAGGAAACTATGGCTACACCTTC. It yields the protein CASSPPRGGNYGYTF. Full variable domain (outside the CDR3, taken from reference TRBV5-4 and TRBJ1-2): ETGVTQSPTHLIKTRGQQVTLRCSSQSGHNTVSWYQQALGQGPQFIFQYYREEENGRGNFPPRFSGLQFPNYSSELNVNALELDDSALYLCASSPPRGGNYGYTFGSGTRLTVV.

This chain uses TRBV6-2 or TRBV6-3 with TRBJ1-5, with 7 bases that match TRBD1. Germline CDR1 reads MNHEY; CDR2 reads SVGEGT. V shed 5 bases and J 5 bases; nucleotides not matched to a gene: 6. There are 14 residues in the CDR3. This chain's CDR3 is CASSQTTGDQPQHF. The CDR3, as DNA: TGTGCCAGCAGTCAAACAACAGGGGATCAGCCCCAGCATTTT.

CDR3 in amino acids: CASSAKQANSYEQYF. CDR3 nucleotides: TGTGCCAGCAGCGCGAAACAGGCCAACTCCTACGAGCAGTACTTC. This chain uses TRBV7-8 with TRBJ2-7, with a tentative D call TRBD1 (5 bases). Germline V gives CDR1 SGHVS, CDR2 FQNEAQ. V gave up 5 bases and J gave up 0 bases, with 14 bases separating them. The CDR3 extends over 15 amino acids.

The CDR3 is CASSLRRLIGTGRNEQFF. DNA of the CDR3: TGTGCCAGCAGCTTACGTAGGCTTATAGGGACTGGAAGGAATGAGCAGTTCTTC. The gene calls are TRBV7-2 and TRBJ2-1, with D perhaps TRBD2 (6 bases). Germline CDR1 SGHTA, CDR2 FQGNSA. The CDR3 consists of 18 residues. Deletions cut 2 bases from V and 7 bases from J, with 24 bases between.

The chain couples TRBV27 to TRBJ1-4; TRBD1 matches at 7 bases. The CDR3 spans 16 residues. V shed 6 bases and J 8 bases; nucleotides not matched to a gene: 15. CDR1 is MNHEY, CDR2 SMNVEV, per germline (reference sequence). The CDR3 DNA reads TGTGCCAGCAGACCCACCAAGGGCAGGGGGGGCGAAAAACTGTTTTTT. Its protein product is CASRPTKGRGGEKLFF.

This rearrangement joins TRBV5-6 to TRBJ1-1, with D hard to call. V was trimmed by 0 bases and J by 7 bases, leaving 7 bases between them. The CDR3 sequence is 12 residues long. Germline V gene sequence: CDR1 SGHDT, CDR2 YYEEEE. CDR3 loop: CASSLDAVEAFF. CDR3 DNA: TGTGCCAGCAGCTTGGACGCTGTTGAAGCTTTCTTT.